Below, 30 T cell receptor beta chains from the same sample are listed, as sequenced in a study of CD8+ T cells in alopecia areata. cDNA serving as the sequencing template came from extracted, reverse transcribed RNA. Data came from immunoSEQ multiplex PCR; TCRdb stores just in-frame clones and leaves some out. Of about 150,000 clones in the sample, about 50% are singletons; the top ten hold roughly 19%. The sample here was CD8+ T cells sorted from blood, taken at week 0. The receptors shown here come from a human donor with alopecia areata.

This clone was seen more than once but under ten times. V is TRBV7-8 and J is TRBJ1-5; D ambiguous. Germline CDR1 and CDR2: SGHVS and FQNEAQ. This CDR3 spans 14 amino acids. Deletions cut 5 bases from V and 4 bases from J, with 12 bases between. Here the CDR3 reads CASSPDGGNQPQHF. DNA of the CDR3: TGTGCCAGCAGCCCCGATGGTGGGAATCAGCCCCAGCATTTT.

The chain joins TRBV9 to TRBJ2-7; D unresolved. The CDR3 length is 15 residues. Germline CDR1 SGDLS, CDR2 YYNGEE. V was clipped by 3 bases and J by 0 bases, with 13 bases between them. The CDR3 DNA reads as TGTGCCAGCAGCGAACCTCCGGGTAGCTCCTACGAGCAGTACTTC. Translating gives CASSEPPGSSYEQYF.

The rearrangement joins TRBV29-1 to TRBJ2-5, with TRBD1 as a possible D gene (5 bases). TRBJ2-7 explains the end of the DNA better; the J call may be wrong. The CDR3 is made up of 13 amino acids. Germline lookup yields CDR1 SQVTM and CDR2 ANQGSEA. Here the CDR3 DNA reads TGCAGCGTTGAAGTTGAGGACAACTACGAGCAGTACTTC. This sequence encodes CSVEVEDNYEQYF.

J is TRBJ2-7 and V is TRBV9, with 8 bases fitting TRBD2. V was pared by 0 bases and J by 2 bases, with 4 bases of the junction left unmatched. CDR3 length: 15 residues. Germline lookup yields CDR1 SGDLS and CDR2 YYNGEE. CDR3 region: CASSVGPGGAYEQYF. CDR3 nucleotide sequence: TGTGCCAGCAGCGTAGGGCCGGGGGGGGCCTACGAGCAGTACTTC.

The chain combines TRBV5-6 with TRBJ1-5, with D possibly matching TRBD1 (6 bases). The CDR3 runs 17 residues. Trimming removed 2 bases from V and 6 bases from J, with 21 bases in between. Germline CDR1 reads SGHDT; CDR2 reads YYEEEE. The CDR3 DNA reads TGTGCCAGCAGCTTCAACGGTCCAGGGGCGCGTAGTCAGCCCCAGCATTTT. Translating gives CASSFNGPGARSQPQHF.

The table lists this clone with a few counts. The rearrangement links TRBV6-6 to TRBJ2-1; D is undetermined. Germline lookup yields CDR1 MNHNY and CDR2 SVGAGI (reference sequence). This CDR3 has 13 residues. V lost 2 bases and J lost 4, with 6 bases in between. The CDR3 region has the DNA TGTGCCAGCAGTTACGGAACTTACAATGAGCAGTTCTTC. This codes for CASSYGTYNEQFF.

This chain uses TRBV29-1 with TRBJ2-2; 9 bases map to TRBD2. This CDR3 is 17 amino acids long. CDR1 and CDR2 from the germline V gene are SQVTM and ANQGSEA. J was trimmed by 2 bases and V by 1 base; bases with no gene match: 8. CDR3 residues: CSVEGSGAGGNTGELFF. The CDR3 DNA reads as TGCAGCGTTGAAGGCTCAGGAGCGGGGGGTAACACCGGGGAGCTGTTTTTT.

The rearrangement uses TRBV4-3 and TRBJ1-3; D uncertain. The V end was cut by 0 bases, the J end by 0 bases, with 6 bases between. Germline loops: CDR1 LGHNA, CDR2 YSLEER. The CDR3 length is 15 residues. DNA for the CDR3: TGCGCCAGCAGCCAAGATTGGCTCTCTGGAAACACCATATATTTT. It encodes CASSQDWLSGNTIYF.

The J gene is TRBJ2-7, the V gene TRBV30, with 10 bases identical to TRBD2. Germline CDR1 is GTSNPN and CDR2 is SVGIG (reference sequence). This CDR3 has 13 amino acids. The V segment lost 4 bases and the J segment 3 bases; nucleotides outside the gene matches: 3. CDR3 amino acids: CAWTSGGYYEQYF. DNA for the CDR3: TGTGCCTGGACTAGCGGGGGTTACTACGAGCAGTACTTC.

The CDR3 spells CATSRDTQGWGAFF. For the CDR3, the DNA is TGTGCCACCAGCAGGGACACCCAGGGCTGGGGAGCTTTCTTT. V gene TRBV15 combines with J gene TRBJ1-1; D possibly corresponds to TRBD1 (5 bases). The CDR3 covers 14 residues. The V and J ends lost 3 bases and 10 bases respectively, with 18 bases between them. Germline values: CDR1 LNHNV, CDR2 YYDKDF (reference sequence).

This clone showed up just a few times. J is TRBJ2-1 and V is TRBV15; D unresolved. The CDR3 is 14 amino acids. Trimming stripped 5 bases from V and 7 bases from J, with 15 bases between. CDR1 is LNHNV, CDR2 YYDKDF, per germline (reference sequence). CDR3 sequence (DNA): TGTGCCACCAGCTCTACAGAGGCTTATAATGAGCAGTTCTTC. It specifies CATSSTEAYNEQFF.

The genes are TRBV11-2 and TRBJ1-1; D is uncertain. This CDR3 has 13 residues. CDR1 SGHAT and CDR2 FQNNGV come from the germline V gene. V was clipped by 6 bases and J by 5 bases, with 13 bases between them. The CDR3 DNA reads as TGTGCCAGCAGGCTCCCCAGCGAAACTGAAGCTTTCTTT. Translated: CASRLPSETEAFF.

This clone has just a few counts. J is TRBJ2-3 and V is TRBV4-1; D is ambiguous. Between the trimmed V and J ends, which lost 1 base and 1 base, there was a span of 6 bases. The CDR3 has 14 residues. Germline loops: CDR1 MGHRA, CDR2 YSYEKL. CDR3 DNA: TGCGCCAGCAGCCAAGTTAATGGCACAGATACGCAGTATTTT. Protein sequence: CASSQVNGTDTQYF.

This clone has just a few counts. The chain employs TRBV6-4 and TRBJ2-1; a possible D gene is TRBD1 (6 bases). The V gene lost 0 bases and the J gene lost 4 bases, with 10 bases spanning the gap. The germline CDR1 and CDR2 sequences are MRHNA and SNTAGT. The CDR3 is made up of 15 amino acids. DNA of the CDR3: TGTGCCAGCAGTGACTCCATAGGGGGTTACAATGAGCAGTTCTTC. Its protein is CASSDSIGGYNEQFF.

The rearrangement uses TRBV13 and TRBJ2-3; the D is unclear. With 5 bases removed from V and 4 bases from J, the gap between germline ends came to 7 bases. The CDR3 extends over 12 amino acids. Germline V gene lookup returns CDR1 PRHDT and CDR2 FYEKMQ (reference sequence). The CDR3 sequence: CASSQSPDTQYF. DNA for the CDR3: TGTGCCAGCAGCCAAAGCCCAGATACGCAGTATTTT.

The chain couples TRBV4-3 to TRBJ1-5; D uncertain. Germline V gene lookup returns CDR1 LGHNA and CDR2 YSLEER. Trimming stripped 0 bases from V and 3 bases from J, with 9 bases between. The CDR3 runs 15 residues. The CDR3 nucleotides read TGCGCCAGCAGCCAAGATCTGGGTGACAATCAGCCCCAGCATTTT. This encodes CASSQDLGDNQPQHF.

The J gene is TRBJ1-1, the V gene TRBV27; the D is unclear. Germline loops: CDR1 MNHEY, CDR2 SMNVEV (reference sequence). CDR3 length: 13 residues. Trimming pared 2 bases from V and 8 bases from J, leaving 12 bases between. The CDR3 sequence: CASSLHFMSEAFF. The CDR3 nucleotides read TGTGCCAGCAGTTTACATTTTATGTCAGAAGCTTTCTTT.

V usage is TRBV4-3 and J usage is TRBJ2-5; D is possibly TRBD1 (6 bases). V was pared by 0 bases and J by 5 bases, with 10 bases between. The CDR3 is 14 residues long. Germline CDR1 and CDR2: LGHNA and YSLEER. CDR3 coding DNA: TGCGCCAGCAGCCAAGATAGGACAGCGGAGACCCAGTACTTC. Translation gives CASSQDRTAETQYF.

CDR3 in DNA: TGTGCCAGTATCCCCGAGGGGGGTGATGAGCAGTTCTTC. This sequence encodes CASIPEGGDEQFF. The chain employs TRBV19 and TRBJ2-1; either TRBD1 or TRBD2 may supply D (6 bases each). CDR3 length equals 13 residues. V was cut by 7 bases and J by 8 bases, with 15 bases left in between. CDR1 is LNHDA, CDR2 SQIVND, per germline (reference sequence).

The CDR3 region has the DNA TGTGCCAGCAGTGCCGGACAAGCCTACGAGCAGTACTTC. Its protein product is CASSAGQAYEQYF. The chain combines TRBV2 with TRBJ2-7; TRBD1 might be the D (5 bases). CDR1 and CDR2 from the germline V gene are SNHLY and FYNNEI. This CDR3 region has 13 residues. Trimming pared 4 bases from V and 2 bases from J, leaving 9 bases between.

V is TRBV30 and J is TRBJ1-2; D not resolved. Trimming pared 1 base from V and 2 bases from J, leaving 20 bases between. This CDR3 has 17 residues. Per germline, CDR1 GTSNPN and CDR2 SVGIG (reference sequence). The CDR3 DNA reads as TGTGCCTGGAGTGGGTTCATCGACAACTCCTACAACTATGGCTACACCTTC. It translates to CAWSGFIDNSYNYGYTF.

This clone has more than one count but fewer than ten. J is TRBJ2-2 and V is TRBV23-1; the match to TRBD2 covers 7 bases. TRBV23-1 is designated an ORF whose function remains uncertain. The J segment lost 1 base and the V segment lost 2 bases, leaving 4 bases of the junction unmatched. The CDR3 runs to 16 residues. CDR3 amino acids: CASSQPVAGNTGELFF. Here the CDR3 DNA reads TGCGCCAGCAGTCAACCGGTAGCGGGGAACACCGGGGAGCTGTTTTTT.

Points on this clone: The junction departs from germline at one end; a sequencing error may be responsible. This rearrangement joins TRBV30 to TRBJ1-4; D is unresolved. Per the germline V gene, CDR1 is GTSNPN and CDR2 is SVGIG (reference sequence). The CDR3 extends over 12 amino acids. DNA of the CDR3: TGTGCCTGGAGTGATTTGTCTACCATGCTTCATTTT. Protein sequence: CAWSDLSTMLHF. Supplemented by reference TRBV30 and TRBJ1-4, the full variable domain reads SQTIHQWPATLVQPVGSPLSLECTVEGTSNPNLYWYRQAAGRGLQLLFYSVGIGQISSEVPQNLSASRPQDRQFILSSKKLLLSDSGFYLCAWSDLSTMLHFGSGTQLSVL.

The chain recombines TRBV27 with TRBJ2-1, with a weak D call TRBD2 (5 bases). Trimming left V 1 base short and J 4 bases short, with 20 bases between. The CDR3 spans 18 residues. The germline V gene encodes CDR1 MNHEY and CDR2 SMNVEV (reference sequence). The CDR3 here is CASSLYWGAHHGYNEQFF. In DNA form, the CDR3 reads TGTGCCAGCAGTTTATATTGGGGAGCACACCACGGTTACAATGAGCAGTTCTTC.

The table lists this clone with a few counts. V gene TRBV29-1 combines with J gene TRBJ1-1; 7 nucleotides line up with TRBD1. In germline, CDR1 is SQVTM, CDR2 ANQGSEA. J was trimmed by 1 base and V by 6 bases; bases with no gene match: 8. CDR3 length: 14 amino acids. CDR3 DNA: TGCAGCGTCATCCCGGGACAGACGAACACTGAAGCTTTCTTT. Its translation is CSVIPGQTNTEAFF.

This clone was recorded a few times. The V call is TRBV12-5, the J call TRBJ2-7, with D possibly TRBD1 on 6 matching bases. V dropped 8 bases and J dropped 3 bases, with 14 bases sitting between them. CDR3 length: 13 residues. Per germline, CDR1 LGHNT and CDR2 FRNRAP. The CDR3 coding sequence is TGTGCTAGTTCCAACAGGGACGGCTACGAGCAGTACTTC. Its translation is CASSNRDGYEQYF. The variable domain in full, with the rest retrieved from reference TRBV12-5 and TRBJ2-7, is DARVTQTPRHKVTEMGQEVTMRCQPILGHNTVFWYRQTMMQGLELLAYFRNRAPLDDSGMPKDRFSAEMPDATLATLKIQPSEPRDSAVYFCASSNRDGYEQYFGPGTRLTVT.

This sequence joins TRBV6-5 and TRBJ1-2, with 9 bases identical to TRBD1. The CDR3 runs 15 residues. The germline V gene encodes CDR1 MNHEY and CDR2 SVGAGI. The J segment lost 5 bases and the V segment lost 5 bases, leaving 9 bases of the junction unmatched. The CDR3 sequence: CASSPRDRAPYGYTF. The CDR3 region has the DNA TGTGCCAGCAGTCCGCGGGACAGGGCCCCGTATGGCTACACCTTC.

This chain uses TRBV6-5 with TRBJ2-7; possible D gene TRBD1, 6 bases. CDR3 size: 12 residues. V was pared by 4 bases and J by 4 bases, with 8 bases between. Looked up from germline, CDR1 is MNHEY and CDR2 is SVGAGI. The CDR3 region is CASSSDSYEQYF. As DNA, the CDR3 is TGTGCCAGCAGTTCGGACAGTTACGAGCAGTACTTC.

The chain links TRBV27 to TRBJ1-6, with no clear D. V was clipped by 4 bases and J by 8 bases, with 9 bases between them. This CDR3 is 13 amino acids long. Germline CDR1 is MNHEY and CDR2 is SMNVEV (reference sequence). CDR3 nucleotide sequence: TGTGCCAGCAGTTCGACCACCTATTCACCCCTCCACTTT. It translates to CASSSTTYSPLHF.

The V call is TRBV25-1, the J call TRBJ1-5; the D is unclear. Germline CDR1 and CDR2: MGHDK and SYGVNS. Trimming pared 2 bases from V and 2 bases from J, leaving 7 bases between. CDR3 length: 14 amino acids. CDR3 in amino acids: CASSEGVGNQPQHF. CDR3 in DNA: TGTGCCAGCAGTGAAGGGGTGGGCAATCAGCCCCAGCATTTT.